These 19 T cell receptor beta chains came from one sample sequenced in a study of blood T cell repertoires in COVID-19. The data were produced by immunoSEQ multiplex PCR, yet TCRdb's version contains in-frame clones alone and is incomplete. The data hold 180,000 or so clones, with around 87% observed a single time. Sequencing was carried out using peripheral blood. Source of these receptors: a woman in her 30s with active or convalescent COVID-19.

The chain uses TRBV9 and TRBJ2-1; 7 positions agree with TRBD2. Trimming cost V 1 base and J 6 bases; bases outside gene matches: 4. The CDR3 is 14 residues long. From germline, CDR1 is SGDLS and CDR2 YYNGEE. The CDR3, as DNA: TGTGCCAGCAGCGTATGGGCGGGAGTCAATGAGCAGTTCTTC. It translates to CASSVWAGVNEQFF.

The genes are TRBV11-2 and TRBJ2-7, with a tentative D call TRBD1 (6 bases). The V end lost 5 bases, the J end lost 1 base, and 18 bases lay between the germline ends. This CDR3 contains 16 residues. CDR1 is SGHAT and CDR2 is FQNNGV in the germline V gene. The CDR3: CASSLLGQGGSYEQYF. The CDR3 nucleotides read TGTGCCAGCAGCCTCTTGGGCCAAGGGGGATCCTACGAGCAGTACTTC.

This sequence joins TRBV19 and TRBJ1-5; the D gene is possibly TRBD1 (5 bases). Trimming removed 4 bases from V and 0 bases from J, with 19 bases in between. This CDR3 is 18 amino acids long. CDR1 and CDR2 (germline): LNHDA, SQIVND (reference sequence). The CDR3: CASSTRQGGLYSNQPQHF. The DNA for the CDR3 is TGTGCCAGTAGTACGCGGCAGGGAGGGCTCTATAGCAATCAGCCCCAGCATTTT.

V is TRBV29-1 and J is TRBJ2-3; 8 positions agree with TRBD1. Germline CDR1 SQVTM, CDR2 ANQGSEA. V lost 4 bases to trimming and J lost 1 base; unmatched junction nucleotides: 7. This CDR3 contains 15 residues. CDR3 sequence: CSVGPETGGTDTQYF. Here the CDR3 DNA reads TGCAGCGTTGGCCCTGAGACAGGGGGCACAGATACGCAGTATTTT.

The chain combines TRBV13 with TRBJ1-2, with 8 bases lining up with TRBD1. The CDR3 length is 14 residues. V was pared by 2 bases and J by 2 bases, with 1 base of the junction left unmatched. CDR1 and CDR2 from the germline V gene are PRHDT and FYEKMQ (reference sequence). The CDR3 bases are TGTGCCAGCAGCTTAAGACAGGGGAACTATGGCTACACCTTC. Protein: CASSLRQGNYGYTF.

This rearrangement joins TRBV23-1 to TRBJ2-2; 9 bases are shared with TRBD2. TRBV23-1 is labeled an ORF, and its function is uncertain. V was clipped by 2 bases and J by 7 bases; unmatched bases: 5. The CDR3 runs to 15 residues. As DNA, the CDR3 is TGCGCCAGCAGTCAAGCGGGAGGGCATGACGGGGAGCTGTTTTTT. Translation: CASSQAGGHDGELFF.

The chain couples TRBV6-5 to TRBJ1-3; D gene unclear. Per the germline V gene, CDR1 is MNHEY and CDR2 is SVGAGI. V dropped 1 base and J dropped 6 bases, with 13 bases sitting between them. The CDR3 totals 15 residues. The CDR3, as DNA: TGTGCCAGCAGTTACTGGGCTGACGAGAAAAACACCATATATTTT. Translating it yields CASSYWADEKNTIYF.

This clone occurred once. This chain connects TRBV9 to TRBJ2-3; D may be TRBD2 (7 bases). Germline V CDR1 and CDR2: SGDLS, YYNGEE. The V end was cut by 3 bases, the J end by 2 bases, with 25 bases between. The CDR3 runs 19 residues. The CDR3 nucleotides are TGTGCCAGCAGCGAGGGACTACCAAGGGGGGGGAGGTTCACAGATACGCAGTATTTT. Its translation: CASSEGLPRGGRFTDTQYF.

This clone was seen a single time. The chain couples TRBV13 to TRBJ1-3, with D perhaps matching TRBD1 (5 bases). The CDR3 contains 16 residues. The germline V gene has CDR1 PRHDT and CDR2 FYEKMQ (reference sequence). Trimming shortened V by 5 bases and J by 0 bases, and 14 bases separated the two germline ends. The CDR3 DNA follows: TGTGCCAGCAGCCCCTCGGGGGAGAACTCTGGAAACACCATATATTTT. This sequence encodes CASSPSGENSGNTIYF. Complete variable domain (other parts from reference TRBV13 and TRBJ1-3): AAGVIQSPRHLIKEKRETATLKCYPIPRHDTVYWYQQGPGQDPQFLISFYEKMQSDKGSIPDRFSAQQFSDYHSELNMSSLELGDSALYFCASSPSGENSGNTIYFGEGSWLTVV.

The chain joins TRBV5-4 to TRBJ1-2, with 8 bases fitting TRBD1. V shed 4 bases, J shed 8 bases, and the junction held 16 bases outside the gene matches. This CDR3 comprises 16 residues. From germline, CDR1 is SGHNT and CDR2 YYREEE (reference sequence). The DNA of the CDR3 is TGTGCCAGCAGCATTTACAGGGGGTTGGGGATGGAAGGCTACACCTTC. This translates into CASSIYRGLGMEGYTF.

The CDR3 bases are TGTGCCAGCAGCTCTTTGGCGGGAGGGCCGAATGAGCAGTTCTTC. This codes for CASSSLAGGPNEQFF. The chain links TRBV11-2 to TRBJ2-1, with TRBD2 identical over 9 bases. CDR1 is SGHAT and CDR2 is FQNNGV in the germline V gene. J lost 7 bases, V lost 4 bases, and 8 bases had no gene match. The CDR3 length is 15 residues.

The chain joins TRBV14 to TRBJ1-2; D may be TRBD1 (6 bases). Germline V lookup: CDR1 SGHDN, CDR2 FVKESK. The CDR3 is made up of 14 amino acids. The ends were cut back, 1 base at V and 5 bases at J, with 11 bases in the middle. CDR3 sequence reads: CASSQVGTSYGYTF. CDR3 bases: TGTGCCAGCAGCCAAGTGGGGACATCTTATGGCTACACCTTC.

The chain employs TRBV4-1 and TRBJ2-7; D remains unclear. V was trimmed by 0 bases and J by 3 bases, leaving 9 bases between them. This CDR3 has 14 residues. Germline CDR1 reads MGHRA; CDR2 reads YSYEKL. CDR3 protein: CASSQDRPGYEQYF. In DNA form, the CDR3 reads TGCGCCAGCAGCCAAGATCGGCCAGGCTACGAGCAGTACTTC.

This chain links TRBV7-9 with TRBJ2-1; 8 bases are shared with TRBD2. Trimming removed 2 bases from V and 10 bases from J; junction bases left unmatched: 10. Germline CDR1 reads SEHNR; CDR2 reads FQNEAQ (reference sequence). The CDR3 contains 15 residues. CDR3 sequence: CASSLTAGGPGEQFF. The CDR3 DNA follows: TGTGCCAGCAGCTTAACCGCGGGAGGTCCCGGGGAGCAGTTCTTC.

This chain joins TRBV2 and TRBJ1-2; possibly TRBD1 for D (6 bases). Germline CDR1 is SNHLY and CDR2 is FYNNEI. Trimming stripped 5 bases from V and 7 bases from J, with 14 bases between. The CDR3 spans 13 residues. The CDR3 nucleotides are TGTGCCAGCAGTCAGACAGGTTTGAGTGGCTACACCTTC. Protein: CASSQTGLSGYTF.

The chain joins TRBV2 to TRBJ1-1; 10 bases match TRBD1. This CDR3 region has 17 residues. Germline V lookup: CDR1 SNHLY, CDR2 FYNNEI. With 2 bases clipped from V and 3 bases from J, the junction kept 9 bases outside the gene matches. This chain's CDR3 is CASSERGTGVGDTEAFF. In DNA, the CDR3 is TGTGCCAGCAGTGAAAGGGGGACAGGGGTTGGGGACACTGAAGCTTTCTTT.

This clone occurred once. This chain connects TRBV6-2 or TRBV6-3 to TRBJ2-3; TRBD1 agrees at 8 bases. The J segment lost 0 bases and the V segment lost 2 bases, leaving 4 bases of the junction unmatched. CDR1 is MNHEY and CDR2 is SVGEGT in the germline V gene. There are 16 residues in the CDR3. The CDR3 region is CASSYRGQGSTDTQYF. The DNA of the CDR3 is TGTGCCAGCAGTTACCGAGGACAGGGCAGCACAGATACGCAGTATTTT.

The rearrangement uses TRBV5-1 and TRBJ2-1, with TRBD2 matching 11 bases. V shed 3 bases and J 7 bases; nucleotides not matched to a gene: 6. The CDR3 loop spans 15 amino acids. The germline gives CDR1 SGHRS, CDR2 YFSETQ. CDR3 bases: TGCGCCAGCAGCTCAACTAGCGGGAGTACGAATGAGCAGTTCTTC. Protein product: CASSSTSGSTNEQFF.

This chain uses TRBV5-1 with TRBJ2-1; 16 positions match TRBD2. The V gene end was trimmed by 7 bases and the J gene end by 7 bases; junction bases not matched to a gene: 11. Germline CDR1 and CDR2: SGHRS and YFSETQ. There are 17 residues in the CDR3. CDR3 protein: CASYRGLAGGPGNEQFF. In nucleotides, the CDR3 is TGCGCCAGCTACCGGGGACTAGCGGGAGGGCCGGGGAATGAGCAGTTCTTC.